The next 26 T cell receptor beta chains were all read from a single sample in a study of cytomegalovirus exposure and HLA in healthy donors (dated by TCRdb to about 2017). Receptors were amplified or captured by the immunoSEQ multiplex PCR assay. For the multiplex PCR, a mixture combining 60 forward primers for TCR Vbeta segments and 13 reverse primers for TCR Jbeta segments was used. In TCRdb, the immuneACCESS table is reduced to in-frame sequences with V and J assigned. These tables do not hold every clone; where another copy was compared, an unresolved V gene accounts for under half, and the others remain unexplained. The sample yields 100,000 or so clones; 75% to 85% were counted once. The top ten hold approximately 2.2% of the sample. Sequencing was performed on PBMCs. These receptor sequences come from a young man in good health and CMV-seronegative.

The chain carries TRBV30 and TRBJ2-7; TRBD1 matches at 9 bases. The CDR3 sequence is 14 residues long. Germline V gives CDR1 GTSNPN, CDR2 SVGIG (reference sequence). Germline trimming cut 4 bases from V and 2 bases from J; bases unmatched to any gene: 6. CDR3: CAWTGQGWPYEQYF. In nucleotides, the CDR3 is TGTGCCTGGACGGGACAGGGCTGGCCCTACGAGCAGTACTTC.

This clone was counted once. The chain has TRBV5-4 and TRBJ2-1; 8 bases are shared with TRBD1. Germline loops: CDR1 SGHNT, CDR2 YYREEE (reference sequence). CDR3 size: 15 residues. Trimming removed 4 bases from V and 3 bases from J; junction bases left unmatched: 6. The chain's CDR3 is CASSPRTGFYNEQFF. In DNA form, the CDR3 reads TGTGCCAGCAGCCCACGGACAGGGTTCTACAATGAGCAGTTCTTC.

The V gene is TRBV4-2, the J gene TRBJ2-1; 10 bases align to TRBD2. The CDR3 consists of 17 residues. V lost 4 bases and J lost 2; bases outside the gene matches: 8. In germline, CDR1 is LGHNA, CDR2 YNFKEQ. CDR3 in DNA: TGTGCCAGCAGCCGCGGGGGGACTAGCGAGGCCTACAATGAGCAGTTCTTC. It codes for CASSRGGTSEAYNEQFF.

The J gene is TRBJ1-2, the V gene TRBV4-1, with 10 bases lining up with TRBD1. Trimming cost V 1 base and J 4 bases; bases outside gene matches: 6. There are 16 residues in the CDR3. Germline V lookup: CDR1 MGHRA, CDR2 YSYEKL. The CDR3 region has the DNA TGCGCCAGCAGCCAAGGTGGGACAGGGGAATTCTATGGCTACACCTTC. Protein product: CASSQGGTGEFYGYTF.

A remark on this clone: Given the absence of the conserved phenylalanine or tryptophan at the CDR3 end, a read error is likely. The DNA is omitted, as the CDR3 cannot be located on it reliably, and the CDR3 follows TCRdb's listing. The V and J genes are TRBV6-1 and TRBJ1-1; TRBD1, as called in the table, went unchecked against the DNA. The CDR3 numbers 11 amino acids, ends counted. Germline V gene data show CDR1 as MNHNS and CDR2 as SASEGT. The CDR3 loop is CASSEGGRTGA.

V gene TRBV4-3 combines with J gene TRBJ2-3, with D possibly matching TRBD2 (6 bases). Germline CDR1 reads LGHNA; CDR2 reads YSLEER. Trimming cost V 0 bases and J 5 bases, with 15 bases left between them. This CDR3 contains 16 residues. The CDR3 reads CASSQDEVWGEDTQYF. In nucleotides, the CDR3 is TGCGCCAGCAGCCAAGATGAAGTCTGGGGGGAAGATACGCAGTATTTT.

The table lists this clone with a count of one. This chain connects TRBV19 to TRBJ2-5; 9 positions match TRBD1. The J segment lost 7 bases and the V segment lost 7 bases, leaving 13 bases of the junction unmatched. CDR3 size: 15 residues. Germline-derived CDR1 and CDR2 are LNHDA and SQIVND (reference sequence). As DNA, the CDR3 is TGTGCCAGTACTCCTGGGACAGGGCTGGCGTGGACCCAGTACTTC. Protein sequence: CASTPGTGLAWTQYF.

This clone was seen only once. The chain links TRBV6-1 to TRBJ2-7, with TRBD1 identical over 8 bases. Germline-derived CDR1 and CDR2 are MNHNS and SASEGT. The trim removed 4 bases at V and 2 bases at J, leaving 7 bases unmatched. This CDR3 is built from 15 residues. The CDR3, as DNA: TGTGCCAGCAGTGTGTTGGACAGGGATCCCTACGAGCAGTACTTC. Translation: CASSVLDRDPYEQYF.

This sequence joins TRBV29-1 and TRBJ2-2; 7 nucleotides align to TRBD2. Germline CDR1 and CDR2: SQVTM and ANQGSEA. J gave up 6 bases and V 7 bases, and 8 bases lay outside the gene matches. CDR3 length: 13 residues. CDR3 bases: TGCAGCGCCAAGCGGGACGCACCCGGGGAGCTGTTTTTT. It yields the protein CSAKRDAPGELFF.

This clone was recorded many times. The CDR3 nucleotides read TGTGCCAGCAGCGTATTCGGTGAACTTAATGAAAAACTGTTTTTT. Protein sequence: CASSVFGELNEKLFF. V is TRBV9 and J is TRBJ1-4; D remains ambiguous. V was pared by 1 base and J by 4 bases, with 11 bases between. CDR3 length: 15 amino acids. From germline, CDR1 is SGDLS and CDR2 YYNGEE.

The CDR3 bases are TGTGCCAGCAATAGGGTCGCGGAGGCTAACTATGGCTACACCTTC. It yields the protein CASNRVAEANYGYTF. This rearrangement joins TRBV28 to TRBJ1-2; D call uncertain. The V end lost 7 bases, the J end lost 0 bases, and 15 bases lay between the germline ends. CDR3 length: 15 amino acids. Germline V gene data show CDR1 as MDHEN and CDR2 as SYDVKM.

The chain has TRBV2 and TRBJ2-7; weak D call: TRBD2 (5 bases). Deletions cut 2 bases from V and 2 bases from J, with 16 bases between. CDR3 length: 16 residues. The germline CDR1 and CDR2 sequences are SNHLY and FYNNEI. CDR3 loop: CASSEIPRGGTYEQYF. In DNA form, the CDR3 reads TGTGCCAGCAGTGAAATCCCTAGAGGAGGAACCTACGAGCAGTACTTC.

The chain has TRBV4-2 and TRBJ1-1; D is possibly TRBD1 (6 bases). Trimming took 0 bases from V and 1 from J, leaving 12 bases between them. The CDR3 is 16 residues long. The germline V gene encodes CDR1 LGHNA and CDR2 YNFKEQ. CDR3 region: CASSQELQGTNTEAFF. As DNA, the CDR3 is TGTGCCAGCAGCCAAGAATTACAGGGTACGAACACTGAAGCTTTCTTT.

The rearrangement joins TRBV5-4 to TRBJ1-2, with D maybe TRBD1 (5 bases). V lost 0 bases, J lost 7 bases, and 10 bases lay in between. Germline CDR1 and CDR2: SGHNT and YYREEE (reference sequence). This CDR3 region has 13 residues. CDR3 sequence: CASSLAWGGGYTF. The DNA for the CDR3 is TGTGCCAGCAGCTTGGCATGGGGGGGTGGCTACACCTTC.

V is TRBV18 and J is TRBJ2-7, with D perhaps TRBD2 (5 bases). Germline-derived CDR1 and CDR2 are KGHSH and LQKENI. The CDR3 loop spans 14 amino acids. Trimming removed 3 bases at V and 2 bases at J, with 11 bases between. This CDR3 is CASSPSGIPYEQYF. The DNA of the CDR3 is TGTGCCAGCTCACCGTCCGGGATACCCTACGAGCAGTACTTC.

The sample holds one count of this clone. This chain joins TRBV5-4 and TRBJ2-5, with a weak D call TRBD1 (6 bases). The V and J ends lost 2 bases and 7 bases respectively, with 15 bases between them. This CDR3 comprises 14 residues. From germline, CDR1 is SGHNT and CDR2 YYREEE (reference sequence). DNA of the CDR3: TGTGCCAGCAGCTTCTTGGGGACATCGGGGACCCAGTACTTC. Encoded protein: CASSFLGTSGTQYF. Combining the CDR3 with reference TRBV5-4 and TRBJ2-5 gives the whole variable domain ETGVTQSPTHLIKTRGQQVTLRCSSQSGHNTVSWYQQALGQGPQFIFQYYREEENGRGNFPPRFSGLQFPNYSSELNVNALELDDSALYLCASSFLGTSGTQYFGPGTRLLVL.

This clone was seen a single time. The DNA of the CDR3 is TGTGCCAGCAGGGCCCCTAGGGCTCGCGGGGACACTGAAGCTTTCTTT. This encodes CASRAPRARGDTEAFF. The chain carries TRBV2 and TRBJ1-1; no reliable D call. The CDR3 has 16 residues. The germline V gene encodes CDR1 SNHLY and CDR2 FYNNEI. V was shortened by 6 bases and J by 3 bases, with 20 bases between the two germline ends. The full variable domain, with the rest looked up from reference TRBV2 and TRBJ1-1, is EPEVTQTPSHQVTQMGQEVILRCVPISNHLYFYWYRQILGQKVEFLVSFYNNEISEKSEIFDDQFSVERPDGSNFTLKIRSTKLEDSAMYFCASRAPRARGDTEAFFGQGTRLTVV.

This rearrangement joins TRBV4-3 to TRBJ1-1; D gene ambiguous. CDR3 length equals 14 residues. Per germline, CDR1 LGHNA and CDR2 YSLEER. Trimming stripped 2 bases from V and 0 bases from J, with 7 bases between. The chain's CDR3 is CASSQRFMNTEAFF. CDR3 bases: TGCGCCAGCAGCCAACGGTTTATGAACACTGAAGCTTTCTTT.

This clone was found once. The chain joins TRBV4-1 to TRBJ2-3; 8 bases are a match to TRBD2. V shed 0 bases and J 11 bases; nucleotides not matched to a gene: 16. Looked up from germline, CDR1 is MGHRA and CDR2 is YSYEKL. The CDR3 contains 17 residues. The CDR3 region has the DNA TGCGCCAGCAGCCAAGATCTTGAGGGAGCGGGGGCAGGGAAGCAGTATTTT. Translated: CASSQDLEGAGAGKQYF.

In its sample, this clone was seen a few times. The chain has TRBV10-1 and TRBJ2-7, with 10 bases fitting TRBD1. With V trimmed by 9 bases and J by 4 bases, 12 bases remained unmatched. Germline values: CDR1 WNHNN, CDR2 SYGVQD (reference sequence). The CDR3 has 15 residues. As DNA, the CDR3 is TGCGCCAGTATCTCCCGGGGACAGGGGTCTTACGAGCAGTACTTC. It specifies CASISRGQGSYEQYF.

This clone was observed a handful of times. The chain couples TRBV30 to TRBJ1-3, with 8 bases lining up with TRBD1. After removal of 3 bases from V and 4 bases from J, the junction contained 8 bases not matched to a gene. Germline CDR1 GTSNPN, CDR2 SVGIG (reference sequence). CDR3 length: 15 amino acids. As DNA, the CDR3 is TGTGCCTGGAGGAAGGACAGGGAGTCCGGAAACACCATATATTTT. Protein: CAWRKDRESGNTIYF. Variable domain in full (rest from reference TRBV30 and TRBJ1-3): SQTIHQWPATLVQPVGSPLSLECTVEGTSNPNLYWYRQAAGRGLQLLFYSVGIGQISSEVPQNLSASRPQDRQFILSSKKLLLSDSGFYLCAWRKDRESGNTIYFGEGSWLTVV.

The chain is built from TRBV5-4 and TRBJ2-7; no definite D call. V lost 0 bases and J 2 bases, leaving 6 bases between the germline ends. The CDR3 contains 13 residues. Looked up from germline, CDR1 is SGHNT and CDR2 is YYREEE (reference sequence). Here the CDR3 DNA reads TGTGCCAGCAGCTTGGATGGCCCCTACGAGCAGTACTTC. This gives the protein CASSLDGPYEQYF.

The chain combines TRBV2 with TRBJ2-5, with D perhaps matching TRBD1 (6 bases). The CDR3 contains 14 residues. Germline loops: CDR1 SNHLY, CDR2 FYNNEI. The ends were cut back, 2 bases at V and 3 bases at J, with 10 bases in the middle. CDR3 in DNA: TGTGCCAGCAGTGAAAGGAGGACAGAAGAGACCCAGTACTTC. Translating it yields CASSERRTEETQYF. Looking up the rest from reference TRBV2 and TRBJ2-5 gives the full variable domain: EPEVTQTPSHQVTQMGQEVILRCVPISNHLYFYWYRQILGQKVEFLVSFYNNEISEKSEIFDDQFSVERPDGSNFTLKIRSTKLEDSAMYFCASSERRTEETQYFGPGTRLLVL.

This clone was observed a single time. The rearrangement joins TRBV29-1 to TRBJ1-1, with 10 bases aligning to TRBD1. Germline loops: CDR1 SQVTM, CDR2 ANQGSEA. The CDR3 covers 14 residues. V lost 6 bases and J lost 3; bases outside the gene matches: 7. CDR3 in amino acids: CSVRTGGKDTEAFF. The CDR3 nucleotides read TGCAGCGTGCGGACAGGGGGTAAGGACACTGAAGCTTTCTTT.

The table lists this clone with many counts. The V and J genes are TRBV2 and TRBJ2-1, with a possible D match to TRBD2 (5 bases). The germline V gene has CDR1 SNHLY and CDR2 FYNNEI. The CDR3 has 14 residues. Trimming stripped 9 bases from V and 0 bases from J, with 12 bases between. CDR3 amino acids: CASKSGNSYNEQFF. DNA for the CDR3: TGTGCCAGTAAGAGCGGAAACTCCTACAATGAGCAGTTCTTC.

The gene calls are TRBV5-6 and TRBJ2-2, with a tentative D call TRBD1 (6 bases). Germline V gives CDR1 SGHDT, CDR2 YYEEEE. The germline V and J ends were trimmed by 0 bases and 6 bases, with 15 bases remaining between them. There are 16 residues in the CDR3. The CDR3, as DNA: TGTGCCAGCAGCTTGGGGGGCAGGGGCGGACCCGGGGAGCTGTTTTTT. Residues: CASSLGGRGGPGELFF.